The 27 T cell receptor beta chains reported below all come from one sample, sequenced in a study of Graves' ophthalmopathy and Graves' hyperthyroidism. CDR3 regions of TCR beta were amplified from RNA transcripts. HTBI-primed RT-PCR formed the first round, and a multiplex PCR formed the second. MiXCR, run by TCRdb on the multiplex PCR reads, gives a single entry per CDR3 protein. The data contain over a million distinct CDR3 sequences, about two fifths of them singletons. The sequenced sample was peripheral blood or thyroid tissue (not recorded which). These receptor sequences come from an adult man with Graves' hyperthyroidism.

This chain connects TRBV28 to TRBJ2-7; TRBD2 might be the D (5 bases). This CDR3 region has 14 residues. Trimming took off 1 base at V and 7 bases at J, with 14 bases between the two ends. The V gene's germline CDR1 is MDHEN and CDR2 SYDVKM. The CDR3 nucleotides read TGTGCCAGCAGTTTATCCGGGGTGACCAGAGAGCAGTACTTC. It codes for CASSLSGVTREQYF.

With regard to this clonotype: Germline and junction disagree at one end, which may indicate a read error. The gene calls are TRBV5-5 and TRBJ2-5; D perhaps matches TRBD2 (6 bases). The CDR3 totals 13 residues. Germline-derived CDR1 and CDR2 are SGHKS and YYEKEE (reference sequence). The CDR3 nucleotides read TGTGCCAGCAGCTGGGGGGTAGGAGAGACCCAGTGCTTC. Amino acids: CASSWGVGETQCF.

The chain couples TRBV29-1 to TRBJ2-7; TRBD1 agrees at 7 bases. The CDR3 contains 11 residues. V was clipped by 8 bases and J by 7 bases; unmatched bases: 8. Looked up from germline, CDR1 is SQVTM and CDR2 is ANQGSEA. The CDR3: CSSDRVREQYF. Written as DNA, the CDR3 is TGCAGCAGTGACAGGGTACGGGAGCAGTACTTC.

This clonotype was counted at least ten times. The chain combines TRBV7-2 with TRBJ2-7; D unresolved. Trimming pared 10 bases from V and 4 bases from J, leaving 11 bases between. The CDR3 has 11 residues. Per the germline V gene, CDR1 is SGHTA and CDR2 is FQGNSA. For the CDR3, the DNA is TGTGCCACCACCCTAGGATACGAGCAGTACTTC. Translated: CATTLGYEQYF.

This clonotype came up a few times. The junction shows a germline mismatch at one end, possibly a read error. V gene TRBV10-3 combines with J gene TRBJ2-7; 15 nucleotides agree with TRBD2. Germline V gene data show CDR1 as ENHRY and CDR2 as SYGVKD. This CDR3 has 18 residues. CDR3 coding DNA: TGTGCCAGCAGTTTCAGGACTAGCGGGAGGGCCACCTCCTACGAGCAGTACTTC. It specifies CASSFRTSGRATSYEQYF.

A note on this clonotype: This may come from a read error, since a much larger clone is one base off. The V gene is TRBV9, the J gene TRBJ2-7; maybe TRBD1 (5 bases). Germline assignment: CDR1 SGDLS and CDR2 YYNGEE. V was clipped by 4 bases and J by 5 bases, with 13 bases between them. The CDR3 is made up of 13 amino acids. DNA for the CDR3: TGTGCCAGCAGCCCGTCAGGGTATCACGAGCAGTACTTC. It codes for CASSPSGYHEQYF.

This rearrangement joins TRBV7-9 to TRBJ1-6; possible D gene TRBD1, 5 bases. The ends were cut back, 5 bases at V and 10 bases at J, with 18 bases in the middle. Germline CDR1 is SEHNR and CDR2 is FQNEAQ (reference sequence). This CDR3 spans 15 amino acids. Written as DNA, the CDR3 is TGTGCCAGCAGCGTAACAGGATTTTCGTACTCACCCCTCCACTTT. This gives the protein CASSVTGFSYSPLHF.

The chain is built from TRBV25-1 and TRBJ1-6; 7 bases are a match to TRBD1. V trimming: 8 bases; J trimming: 5 bases; junction bases outside the gene matches: 3. CDR3 length equals 13 residues. The germline CDR1 and CDR2 sequences are MGHDK and SYGVNS. CDR3 sequence (DNA): TGTGCCAGCGCCGGACAGGATAATTCACCCCTCCACTTT. Amino acids: CASAGQDNSPLHF.

This clonotype occurred many times. The rearrangement joins TRBV29-1 to TRBJ1-2; tentatively, D is TRBD1 (5 bases). The CDR3 runs to 13 residues. V dropped 1 base and J dropped 4 bases, with 10 bases sitting between them. CDR1 and CDR2 (germline): SQVTM, ANQGSEA. CDR3 sequence: CSVEGLGVYGYTF. CDR3 nucleotides: TGCAGCGTTGAAGGTTTAGGGGTCTATGGCTACACCTTC.

The chain joins TRBV7-2 to TRBJ1-6, with TRBD1 as a possible D gene (6 bases). The V gene's germline CDR1 is SGHTA and CDR2 FQGNSA. This CDR3 is built from 17 residues. V lost 1 base and J 10 bases, leaving 20 bases between the germline ends. CDR3 bases: TGTGCCAGCAGCTTAGTCGGGGGCGACGGCGCCAACTCACCCCTCCACTTT. This sequence encodes CASSLVGGDGANSPLHF.

This clonotype was observed many times. The V call is TRBV5-1, the J call TRBJ1-6; TRBD1 is a possible D gene (6 bases). V lost 4 bases, J lost 9 bases, and 14 bases lay in between. This CDR3 is 14 amino acids long. Germline CDR1 reads SGHRS; CDR2 reads YFSETQ. CDR3 residues: CASSPGEGRSPLHF. The CDR3 DNA follows: TGCGCCAGCAGCCCAGGGGAAGGGCGTTCACCCCTCCACTTT.

The table lists this clonotype with a few counts. The chain couples TRBV20-1 to TRBJ1-2; D is unresolved. Trimming took off 0 bases at V and 8 bases at J, with 13 bases between the two ends. The V gene's germline CDR1 is DFQATT and CDR2 SNEGSKA (reference sequence). CDR3 length: 13 amino acids. This chain's CDR3 is CSARDSLRGGYTF. CDR3 bases: TGCAGTGCTAGAGATTCCCTGAGAGGAGGCTACACCTTC.

This clonotype was found many times. This chain joins TRBV7-6 and TRBJ2-7, with 16 bases fitting TRBD2. The germline V gene encodes CDR1 SGHVS and CDR2 FNYEAQ. Trimming removed 5 bases from V and 5 bases from J; junction bases left unmatched: 3. This CDR3 comprises 15 residues. The CDR3, as DNA: TGTGCCAGCAGCCAGGGACTAGCGGGAGGGGACGAGCAGTACTTC. It codes for CASSQGLAGGDEQYF.

In this sample, this clonotype turned up many times. The chain has TRBV29-1 and TRBJ1-4; D gene ambiguous. Trimming stripped 0 bases from V and 8 bases from J, with 10 bases between. Germline-derived CDR1 and CDR2 are SQVTM and ANQGSEA. This CDR3 is built from 13 residues. The CDR3: CSVEEGFGEKLFF. The CDR3 nucleotides are TGCAGCGTTGAAGAGGGGTTCGGCGAAAAACTGTTTTTT.

V is TRBV7-8 and J is TRBJ2-7; D is perhaps TRBD1 or TRBD2 (5 bases each). In germline, CDR1 is SGHVS, CDR2 FQNEAQ. The CDR3 extends over 15 amino acids. Trimming pared 6 bases from V and 0 bases from J, leaving 15 bases between. Written as DNA, the CDR3 is TGTGCCAGCAGTTACGGGGACCCGGGCTCCTACGAGCAGTACTTC. It is translated as CASSYGDPGSYEQYF.

A word on this clonotype: A read error is possible here, since a much larger clone lies one base away. The rearrangement uses TRBV12-3 or TRBV12-4 and TRBJ1-3; D gene unclear. The V and J ends lost 3 bases and 2 bases respectively, with 8 bases between them. The CDR3 length is 14 residues. This chain's CDR3 is CASSFGSAGNTIYF. The CDR3 DNA reads as TGTGCCAGCAGTTTTGGATCGGCTGGAAACACCATATATTTT.

This clonotype was seen many times. The gene calls are TRBV19 and TRBJ1-5; D uncertain. The V and J ends lost 3 bases and 0 bases respectively, with 6 bases between them. The CDR3 length is 14 residues. CDR1 is LNHDA, CDR2 SQIVND, per germline (reference sequence). The CDR3 region is CASSMAVSNQPQHF. The CDR3 DNA sequence: TGTGCCAGTAGTATGGCAGTTAGCAATCAGCCCCAGCATTTT. Full variable domain (rest looked up from reference TRBV19 and TRBJ1-5): DGGITQSPKYLFRKEGQNVTLSCEQNLNHDAMYWYRQDPGQGLRLIYYSQIVNDFQKGDIAEGYSVSREKKESFPLTVTSAQKNPTAFYLCASSMAVSNQPQHFGDGTRLSIL.

The chain has TRBV29-1 and TRBJ2-7; 10 nucleotides line up with TRBD1. The junction had 3 bases not matched to a gene; V was cut back by 8 bases and J by 2 bases. Germline V CDR1 and CDR2: SQVTM, ANQGSEA. The CDR3 sequence is 12 residues long. CDR3 sequence (DNA): TGCAGCTTGGGACAGGGGACCTACGAGCAGTACTTC. It codes for CSLGQGTYEQYF.

This clonotype was recorded at least ten times. The chain combines TRBV5-1 with TRBJ1-1; the D is unclear. Trimming removed 2 bases from V and 0 bases from J, with 8 bases in between. Germline values: CDR1 SGHRS, CDR2 YFSETQ. The CDR3 extends over 14 amino acids. In nucleotides, the CDR3 is TGCGCCAGCAGCTTAGAGGATATGAACACTGAAGCTTTCTTT. It translates to CASSLEDMNTEAFF.

The gene calls are TRBV2 and TRBJ1-4; TRBD1 agrees at 10 bases. In germline, CDR1 is SNHLY, CDR2 FYNNEI. V shed 3 bases and J 0 bases; nucleotides not matched to a gene: 13. The CDR3 has 20 amino acids. In DNA form, the CDR3 reads TGTGCCAGCAGTGATGAGTCTGGGAGAGGACAGGGGGCAACTAATGAAAAACTGTTTTTT. Protein product: CASSDESGRGQGATNEKLFF.

This clonotype has ten or more counts. The V call is TRBV29-1, the J call TRBJ2-5, with 9 bases identical to TRBD1. The junction had 14 bases not matched to a gene; V was cut back by 7 bases and J by 2 bases. Germline V CDR1 and CDR2: SQVTM, ANQGSEA. The CDR3 runs 16 residues. The CDR3 bases are TGCAGCGCCCAAGTTGAGGAGACAGGGGGGCAAGAGACCCAGTACTTC. It encodes CSAQVEETGGQETQYF. The whole variable domain, filled in from reference TRBV29-1 and TRBJ2-5, reads SAVISQKPSRDICQRGTSLTIQCQVDSQVTMMFWYRQQPGQSLTLIATANQGSEATYESGFVIDKFPISRPNLTFSTLTVSNMSPEDSSIYLCSAQVEETGGQETQYFGPGTRLLVL.

This clonotype appeared a single time. The final CDR3 position lacks the conserved phenylalanine or tryptophan, pointing to a likely read error. The limits of the CDR3 on the DNA are not certain, so only TCRdb's listed CDR3 is given. This chain joins TRBV24-1 and TRBJ2-5; the table's D call TRBD1 went unverified against the DNA. Germline V gene lookup returns CDR1 KGHDR and CDR2 SFDVKD. With termini counted, the CDR3 has 10 amino acids. The CDR3 here is CATSDRDRGL.

This clonotype has ten or more counts. The V call is TRBV20-1, the J call TRBJ1-2, with 7 bases identical to TRBD1. Germline values: CDR1 DFQATT, CDR2 SNEGSKA (reference sequence). The CDR3 extends over 14 amino acids. V lost 3 bases, J lost 8 bases, and 12 bases stayed unmatched. CDR3: CSARLTGRVGGYTF. DNA of the CDR3: TGCAGTGCTAGGCTGACAGGGCGCGTTGGAGGCTACACCTTC.

The sample holds a few counts of this clonotype. The chain uses TRBV2 and TRBJ1-1; D not resolved. V lost 5 bases, J lost 5 bases, and 12 bases lay in between. This CDR3 is built from 13 residues. CDR1 SNHLY and CDR2 FYNNEI come from the germline V gene. The CDR3 DNA is TGTGCCAGCAGTCTCCACCTAGAAACTGAAGCTTTCTTT. Residues: CASSLHLETEAFF.

V is TRBV10-2 and J is TRBJ2-7; TRBD1 matches 7 bases. V was clipped by 4 bases and J by 5 bases; unmatched bases: 14. The V gene's germline CDR1 is WSHSY and CDR2 SAAADI. The CDR3 covers 16 residues. The CDR3 loop is CASSAETGTATDEQYF. The CDR3 DNA sequence: TGCGCCAGCAGTGCCGAGACCGGGACAGCCACGGACGAGCAGTACTTC.

The DNA of the CDR3 is TGCGCCAGCAGCCAAGCACTTAAACACACCTTTCGGACCGGGGAGCTGTTTTTT. Translated: CASSQALKHTFRTGELFF. The chain links TRBV4-3 to TRBJ2-2; D is unclear. Germline CDR1 and CDR2: LGHNA and YSLEER. The CDR3 sequence is 18 residues long. With 1 base removed from V and 5 bases from J, the gap between germline ends came to 20 bases.

This chain joins TRBV10-3 and TRBJ2-3; 12 positions match TRBD1. The CDR3 length is 13 residues. Trimming took 10 bases from V and 3 from J; bases not matched to a gene: 2. CDR1 is ENHRY and CDR2 is SYGVKD in the germline V gene. Written as DNA, the CDR3 is TGTGCCACGGGACAGGGGGCGACAGATACGCAGTATTTT. Its translation: CATGQGATDTQYF.